Sequencing of this T cell receptor beta chain was carried out in a study of cytotoxic CD8 clonotypes in ibrutinib-treated CLL. Study context: Included were 11 relapsed/refractory and about 15 treatment-naive patients, of whom approximately 18 were IGHV unmutated. Overall, 24 responses were partial and 2 complete; following median 68 months, 14 patients stayed remitted and roughly twelve progressed. Median treatment time before response sampling was roughly twelve months, range 6 to 36. Study-wide results and caveats: Public clonotypes occurred uncommonly; on treatment, they contracted or remained stable.

The CDR3 spans 13 residues. The germline V gene encodes CDR1 KGHSH and CDR2 LQKENI. V was trimmed by 4 bases and J by 5 bases, leaving 8 bases between them. For this clone: The antigen remains undetermined.

Repertoires were generated with immunoSEQ multiplex PCR, while TCRdb's copy carries only in-frame clones and drops some. The sample shows roughly 150,000 clones, approximately 77% of them seen only once. This sequence was found in a human donor with chronic lymphocytic leukemia. V and J are TRBV18 and TRBJ2-2; D call uncertain. Specimen: PBMCs, collected after 12 months of ibrutinib treatment. The CDR3 DNA is TGTGCCAGCTCACGTACAGAAACCGGGGAGCTGTTTTTT. Translation: CASSRTETGELFF.